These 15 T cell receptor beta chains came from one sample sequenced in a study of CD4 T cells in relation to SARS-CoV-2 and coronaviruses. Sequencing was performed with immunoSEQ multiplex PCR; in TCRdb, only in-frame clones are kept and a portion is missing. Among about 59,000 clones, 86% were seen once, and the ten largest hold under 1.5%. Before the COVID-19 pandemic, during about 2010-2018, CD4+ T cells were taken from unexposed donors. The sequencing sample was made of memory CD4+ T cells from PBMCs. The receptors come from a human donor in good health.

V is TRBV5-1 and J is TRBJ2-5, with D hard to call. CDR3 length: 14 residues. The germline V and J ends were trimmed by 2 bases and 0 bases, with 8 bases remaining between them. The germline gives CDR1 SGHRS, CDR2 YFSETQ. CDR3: CASSFGQNQETQYF. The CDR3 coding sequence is TGCGCCAGCAGCTTCGGTCAGAACCAAGAGACCCAGTACTTC.

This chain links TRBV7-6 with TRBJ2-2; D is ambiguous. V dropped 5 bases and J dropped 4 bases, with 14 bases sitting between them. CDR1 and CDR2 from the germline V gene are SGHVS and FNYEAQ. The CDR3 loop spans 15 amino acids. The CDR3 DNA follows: TGTGCCAGCAGCCGAGAGTTCGGTTCCACCGGGGAGCTGTTTTTT. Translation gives CASSREFGSTGELFF. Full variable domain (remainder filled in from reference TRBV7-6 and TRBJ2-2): GAGVSQSPRYKVTKRGQDVALRCDPISGHVSLYWYRQALGQGPEFLTYFNYEAQQDKSGLPNDRFSAERPEGSISTLTIQRTEQRDSAMYRCASSREFGSTGELFFGEGSRLTVL.

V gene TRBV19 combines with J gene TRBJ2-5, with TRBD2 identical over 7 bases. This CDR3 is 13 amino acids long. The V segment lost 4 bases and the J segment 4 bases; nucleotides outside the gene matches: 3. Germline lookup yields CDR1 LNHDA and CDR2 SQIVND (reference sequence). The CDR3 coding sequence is TGTGCCAGTAGTACCAGCGGGGCAGAGACCCAGTACTTC. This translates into CASSTSGAETQYF.

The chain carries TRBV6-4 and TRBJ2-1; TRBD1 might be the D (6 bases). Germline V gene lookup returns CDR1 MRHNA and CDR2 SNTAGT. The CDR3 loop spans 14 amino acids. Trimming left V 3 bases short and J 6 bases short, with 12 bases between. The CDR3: CASSDTGLTNEQFF. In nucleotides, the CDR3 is TGTGCCAGCAGTGATACAGGGTTAACCAATGAGCAGTTCTTC.

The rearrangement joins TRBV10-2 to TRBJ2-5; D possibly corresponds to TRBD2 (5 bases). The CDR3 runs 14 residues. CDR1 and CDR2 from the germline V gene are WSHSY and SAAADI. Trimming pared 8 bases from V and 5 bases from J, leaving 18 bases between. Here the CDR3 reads CASRGLTESETQYF. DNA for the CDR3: TGCGCCAGCCGGGGTCTAACGGAATCCGAGACCCAGTACTTC.

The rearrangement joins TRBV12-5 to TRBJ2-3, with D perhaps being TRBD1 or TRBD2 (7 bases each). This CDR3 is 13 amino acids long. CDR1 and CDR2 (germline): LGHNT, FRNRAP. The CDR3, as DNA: TGTGCCAGCGGGACAGTAAATCCAGATACGCAGTATTTT. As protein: CASGTVNPDTQYF. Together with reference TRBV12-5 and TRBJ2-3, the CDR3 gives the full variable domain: DARVTQTPRHKVTEMGQEVTMRCQPILGHNTVFWYRQTMMQGLELLAYFRNRAPLDDSGMPKDRFSAEMPDATLATLKIQPSEPRDSAVYFCASGTVNPDTQYFGPGTRLTVL.

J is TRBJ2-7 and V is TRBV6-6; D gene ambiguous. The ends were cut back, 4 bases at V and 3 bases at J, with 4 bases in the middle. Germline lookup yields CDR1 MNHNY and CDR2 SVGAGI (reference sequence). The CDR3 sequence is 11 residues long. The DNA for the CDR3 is TGTGCCAGCAGTTTCGACTACGAGCAGTACTTC. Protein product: CASSFDYEQYF.

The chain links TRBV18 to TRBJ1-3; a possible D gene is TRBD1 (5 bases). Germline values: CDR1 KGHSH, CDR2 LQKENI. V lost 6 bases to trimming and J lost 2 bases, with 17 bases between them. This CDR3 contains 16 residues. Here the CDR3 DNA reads TGTGCCAGCTCGGCCAGGGCGGGTGAGCCTGGAAACACCATATATTTT. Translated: CASSARAGEPGNTIYF. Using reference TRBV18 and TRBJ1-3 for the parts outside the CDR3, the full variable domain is NAGVMQNPRHLVRRRGQEARLRCSPMKGHSHVYWYRQLPEEGLKFMVYLQKENIIDESGMPKERFSAEFPKEGPSILRIQQVVRGDSAAYFCASSARAGEPGNTIYFGEGSWLTVV.

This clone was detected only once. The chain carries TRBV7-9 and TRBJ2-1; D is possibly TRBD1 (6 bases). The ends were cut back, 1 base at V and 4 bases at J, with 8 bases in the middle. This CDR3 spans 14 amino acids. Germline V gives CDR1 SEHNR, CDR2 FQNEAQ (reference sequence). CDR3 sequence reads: CASSLGDTYNEQFF. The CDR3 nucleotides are TGTGCCAGCAGCTTAGGGGACACTTACAATGAGCAGTTCTTC.

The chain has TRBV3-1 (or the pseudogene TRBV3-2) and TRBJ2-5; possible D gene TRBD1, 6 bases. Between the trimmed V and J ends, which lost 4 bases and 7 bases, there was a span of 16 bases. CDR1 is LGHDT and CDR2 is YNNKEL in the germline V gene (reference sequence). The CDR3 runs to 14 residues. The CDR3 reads CASSLTTGIRTQYF. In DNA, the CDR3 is TGTGCCAGCAGCCTCACCACAGGGATCCGGACCCAGTACTTC.

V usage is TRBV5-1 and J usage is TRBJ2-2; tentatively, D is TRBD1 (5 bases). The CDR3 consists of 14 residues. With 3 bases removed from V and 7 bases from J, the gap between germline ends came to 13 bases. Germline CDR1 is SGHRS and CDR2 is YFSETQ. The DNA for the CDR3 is TGCGCCAGCAGCTCTCAGGGTTCGATCGGGGAGCTGTTTTTT. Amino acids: CASSSQGSIGELFF. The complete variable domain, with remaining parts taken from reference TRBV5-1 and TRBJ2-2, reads KAGVTQTPRYLIKTRGQQVTLSCSPISGHRSVSWYQQTPGQGLQFLFEYFSETQRNKGNFPGRFSGRQFSNSRSEMNVSTLELGDSALYLCASSSQGSIGELFFGEGSRLTVL.

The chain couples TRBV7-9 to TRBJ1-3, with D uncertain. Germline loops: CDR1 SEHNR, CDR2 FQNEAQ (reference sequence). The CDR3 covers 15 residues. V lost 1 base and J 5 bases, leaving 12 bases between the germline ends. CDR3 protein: CASSLVSADRNTIYF. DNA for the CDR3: TGTGCCAGCAGCTTAGTCTCGGCCGACCGAAACACCATATATTTT.

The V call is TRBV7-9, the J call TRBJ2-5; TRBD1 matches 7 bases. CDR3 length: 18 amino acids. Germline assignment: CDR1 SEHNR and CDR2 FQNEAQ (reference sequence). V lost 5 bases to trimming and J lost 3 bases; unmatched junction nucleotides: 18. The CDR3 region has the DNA TGTGCCAGCAGCGGCTTCAGTGGGGTGTGGGACAGAAAAGAGACCCAGTACTTC. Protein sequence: CASSGFSGVWDRKETQYF.

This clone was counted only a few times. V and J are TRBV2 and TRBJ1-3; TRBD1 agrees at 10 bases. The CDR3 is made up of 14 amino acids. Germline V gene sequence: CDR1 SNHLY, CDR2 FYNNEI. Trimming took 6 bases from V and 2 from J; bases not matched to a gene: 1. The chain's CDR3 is CASRGQGTGNTIYF. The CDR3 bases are TGTGCCAGCAGGGGACAGGGGACTGGAAACACCATATATTTT.

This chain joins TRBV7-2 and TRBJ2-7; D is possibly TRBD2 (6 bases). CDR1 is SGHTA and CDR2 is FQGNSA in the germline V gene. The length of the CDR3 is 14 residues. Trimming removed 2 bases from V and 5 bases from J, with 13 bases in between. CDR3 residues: CASSLRLLANEQYF. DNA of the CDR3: TGTGCCAGCAGCTTAAGGCTTCTAGCGAACGAGCAGTACTTC.